This note documents a single T cell receptor (beta chain) sequence. CDR3 length: 12 amino acids. Germline values: CDR1 LNHDA, CDR2 SQIVND (reference sequence). The trim removed 6 bases at V and 6 bases at J, leaving 3 bases unmatched. Amplification started from genomic DNA. A primer set of 30 forward and 13 reverse primers amplified the CDR3. MiXCR, applied by TCRdb to the multiplex PCR reads, yields one record per CDR3 protein. The data show 250,000 or so distinct CDR3 sequences, roughly 50% seen once. This entry is derived from a study of type 1 and type 2 diabetes patients. This clonotype was obtained from a man aged 18 to 30 with type 2 diabetes. The rearrangement uses TRBV19 and TRBJ1-2; TRBD1 matches at 8 bases. The material sequenced was peripheral blood mononuclear cells (PBMCs). The CDR3, as DNA: TGTGCCAGTAGGGACAGGGAGGATGGCTACACCTTC. It yields the protein CASRDREDGYTF.